This TCR beta chain stems from a study of shared T cell receptors in the human thymus. Profiling relied on immunoSEQ multiplex PCR, and the TCRdb table lists in-frame clones only, not all of them. The sample contains hundreds of thousands of clones, around 87% of which appear only once. The CDR3 is 16 residues long. Germline values: CDR1 MDHEN, CDR2 SYDVKM. Trimming removed 8 bases from V and 2 bases from J; junction bases left unmatched: 13. This sample was shared with a second study, whose subject was human thymus T cells. From that second work: In thymic and blood repertoires alike, V and J usage looked biased. Related research reported highly overlapping thymic repertoires among unrelated individuals.

The source material was thymocytes. The sequence came from a boy younger than two with a congenital heart defect. V is TRBV28 and J is TRBJ2-7, with 9 bases aligning to TRBD1. The DNA of the CDR3 is TGTGCCAGCCAGTCGACCCACGGGACAGGGCCCTACGAGCAGTACTTC. Translating gives CASQSTHGTGPYEQYF.